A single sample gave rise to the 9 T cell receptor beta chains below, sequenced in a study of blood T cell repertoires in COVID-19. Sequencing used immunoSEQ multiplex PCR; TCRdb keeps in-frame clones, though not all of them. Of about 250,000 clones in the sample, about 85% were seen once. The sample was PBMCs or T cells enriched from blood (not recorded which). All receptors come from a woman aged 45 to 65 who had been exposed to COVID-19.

The CDR3 protein is CASSPGTQGGELFF. The CDR3 DNA reads TGTGCCAGCAGCCCGGGGACACAGGGCGGGGAGCTGTTTTTT. This chain joins TRBV7-8 and TRBJ2-2; TRBD1 might be the D (6 bases). The CDR3 totals 14 residues. The V and J ends lost 5 bases and 7 bases respectively, with 14 bases between them. Germline assignment: CDR1 SGHVS and CDR2 FQNEAQ.

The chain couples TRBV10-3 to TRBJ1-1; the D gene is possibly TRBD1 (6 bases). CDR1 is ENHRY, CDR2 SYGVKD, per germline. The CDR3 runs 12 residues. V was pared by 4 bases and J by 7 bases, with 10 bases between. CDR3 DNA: TGTGCCATCAGTGGTTCAGGGGATGAAGCTTTCTTT. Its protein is CAISGSGDEAFF.

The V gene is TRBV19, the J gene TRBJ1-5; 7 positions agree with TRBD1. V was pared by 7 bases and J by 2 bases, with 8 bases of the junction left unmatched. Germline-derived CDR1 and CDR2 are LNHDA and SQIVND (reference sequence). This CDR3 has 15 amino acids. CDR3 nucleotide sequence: TGTGCCAGTACACAGGGGAATTCGGGCAATCAGCCCCAGCATTTT. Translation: CASTQGNSGNQPQHF.

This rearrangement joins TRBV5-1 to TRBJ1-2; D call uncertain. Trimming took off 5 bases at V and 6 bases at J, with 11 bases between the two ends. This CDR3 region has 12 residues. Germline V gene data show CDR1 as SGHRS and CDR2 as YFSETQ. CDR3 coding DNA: TGCGCCAGCAGACCGGGATCTAATGGCTACACCTTC. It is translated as CASRPGSNGYTF.

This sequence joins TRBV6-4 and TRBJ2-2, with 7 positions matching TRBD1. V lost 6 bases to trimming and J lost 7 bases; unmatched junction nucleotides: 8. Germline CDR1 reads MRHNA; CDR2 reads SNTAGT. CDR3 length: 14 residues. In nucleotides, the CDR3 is TGTGCCAGCAGCCTCGAGGGGGCTGGCGGGGAGCTGTTTTTT. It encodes CASSLEGAGGELFF.

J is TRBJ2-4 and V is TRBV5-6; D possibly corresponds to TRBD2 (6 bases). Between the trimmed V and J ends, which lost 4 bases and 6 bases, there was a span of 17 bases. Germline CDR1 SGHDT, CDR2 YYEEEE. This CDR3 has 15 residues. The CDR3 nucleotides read TGTGCCAGCAGCCCCCCGGAGGGGTGGGGAAACATTCAGTACTTC. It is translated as CASSPPEGWGNIQYF.

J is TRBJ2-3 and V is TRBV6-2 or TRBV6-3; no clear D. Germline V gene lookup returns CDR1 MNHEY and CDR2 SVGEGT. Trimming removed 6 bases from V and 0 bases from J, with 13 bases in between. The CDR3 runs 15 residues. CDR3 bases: TGTGCCAGCAGCTCCCTAATTCATAGCACAGATACGCAGTATTTT. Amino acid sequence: CASSSLIHSTDTQYF.

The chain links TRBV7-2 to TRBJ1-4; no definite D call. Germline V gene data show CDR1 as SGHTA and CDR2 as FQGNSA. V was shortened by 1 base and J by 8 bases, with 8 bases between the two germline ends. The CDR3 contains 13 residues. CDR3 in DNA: TGTGCCAGCAGCTTAGGAGGGATGGAAAAACTGTTTTTT. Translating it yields CASSLGGMEKLFF.

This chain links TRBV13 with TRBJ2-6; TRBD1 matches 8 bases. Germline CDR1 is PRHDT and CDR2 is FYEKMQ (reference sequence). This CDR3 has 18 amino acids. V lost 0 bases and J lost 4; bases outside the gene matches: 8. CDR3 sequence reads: CASSLGDRDISGANVLTF. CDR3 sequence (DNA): TGTGCCAGCAGCTTAGGGGACAGGGATATATCCGGGGCCAACGTCCTGACTTTC.